This passage covers 13 T cell receptor beta chains from one sample sequenced in a study of T cell clonality in common variable immunodeficiency. Assay used: immunoSEQ multiplex PCR; TCRdb lists only in-frame clones, some missing. This sample has 80,000 or so clones, each found more than once. The specimen was peripheral blood mononuclear cells. The receptors were gathered from a person aged 18-70 years in good health.

This clone was observed at least ten times. Coverage ceases 3 residues before the CDR3 finishes, and the germline J gene fills in the end. The chain uses TRBV5-1 and TRBJ1-1, with 7 nucleotides matching TRBD1. This CDR3 comprises 13 residues. Germline trimming cut 4 bases from V and 1 base from J; bases unmatched to any gene: 1. CDR1 is SGHRS and CDR2 is YFSETQ in the germline V gene. The part of the CDR3 DNA that was read is TGCGCCAGCAGCGGGACAGAGAACACTGAA. It is translated as CASSGTENTE. The CDR3 in its entirety is CASSGTENTEAFF. Based on the CDR3 plus reference TRBV5-1 and TRBJ1-1, the full variable domain is KAGVTQTPRYLIKTRGQQVTLSCSPISGHRSVSWYQQTPGQGLQFLFEYFSETQRNKGNFPGRFSGRQFSNSRSEMNVSTLELGDSALYLCASSGTENTEAFFGQGTRLTVV.

This clone was observed many times. The CDR3 is cut off 3 residues early in the read; its end comes from the germline J gene. V gene TRBV6-2 or TRBV6-3 combines with J gene TRBJ2-1, with D possibly matching TRBD1 (6 bases). V was clipped by 8 bases and J by 8 bases, with 13 bases between them. Germline V gene sequence: CDR1 MNHEY, CDR2 SVGEGT. The length of the CDR3 is 12 residues. The CDR3 reads CASGQTGDEQFF. CDR3 DNA, as far as it was read: TGTGCCAGCGGACAGACTGGGGATGAG.

This clone was recorded at least ten times. The missing CDR3 end, 3 residues past where the read stops, is filled in from the germline J gene. V gene TRBV19 combines with J gene TRBJ2-5, with D possibly being TRBD1 (5 bases). In germline, CDR1 is LNHDA, CDR2 SQIVND (reference sequence). The CDR3 totals 14 residues. The V gene lost 1 base and the J gene lost 7 bases, with 13 bases spanning the gap. The CDR3 sequence: CASSIGGSGRTQYF. The covered CDR3 bases are TGTGCCAGTAGTATAGGGGGCTCCGGACGGACC.

This clone has at least ten counts. A junction end diverges from the germline sequence, so it may reflect a read error. The observed sequence ends 3 residues before the CDR3 terminus, with the missing tail filled in from the germline J gene. The gene calls are TRBV4-2 and TRBJ2-7; 8 positions match TRBD1. The CDR3 is 15 amino acids. Germline-derived CDR1 and CDR2 are LGHNA and YNFKEQ. The CDR3 protein is CASSAGTGTTNEQYF. Incomplete CDR3 DNA: TGCGCCAGCAGCGCAGGGACAGGAACCACAAACGAG.

This clone was seen repeatedly, ten times or more. The CDR3 extends 3 residues past the end of the read, so its final part is completed from the germline J gene. The V gene is TRBV20-1, the J gene TRBJ1-5, with D maybe TRBD1 (5 bases). Germline V gene lookup returns CDR1 DFQATT and CDR2 SNEGSKA (reference sequence). The CDR3 runs to 16 residues. The V and J ends lost 0 bases and 3 bases respectively, with 15 bases between them. The CDR3 sequence is CSARDRGALLNQPQHF. Incomplete CDR3 DNA: TGCAGTGCTAGAGATCGAGGGGCCCTCCTCAATCAGCCC.

There are many counts of this clone. The read falls 3 residues short of the CDR3 end, and the missing part is taken from the germline J gene. The chain uses TRBV7-9 and TRBJ2-7, with a tentative D call TRBD1 (6 bases). Germline V CDR1 and CDR2: SEHNR, FQNEAQ (reference sequence). The CDR3 sequence is 15 residues long. Trimming pared 5 bases from V and 5 bases from J, leaving 19 bases between. The part of the CDR3 DNA that was read is TGTGCCAGCAGCCTAGGGACATACACCCCGGACGAG. Its translation is CASSLGTYTPDE. The CDR3, in full, reads CASSLGTYTPDEQYF.

This clone occurred many times. The CDR3 extends 3 residues past the end of the read, so its final part is completed from the germline J gene. The V gene is TRBV11-2, the J gene TRBJ2-1; D ambiguous. Trimming shortened V by 5 bases and J by 9 bases, and 14 bases separated the two germline ends. This CDR3 contains 13 residues. Germline CDR1 is SGHAT and CDR2 is FQNNGV. The CDR3 DNA, read in part, is TGTGCCAGCAGCGTCCCCGTAAGTAGTGAG. Residues: CASSVPVSSE. The complete CDR3 reads CASSVPVSSEQFF.

Many counts were recorded for this clone. Read coverage stops 3 residues before the CDR3 terminus; the germline J gene supplies the remainder. The J gene is TRBJ2-3, the V gene TRBV11-3, with 7 bases matching TRBD2. This CDR3 contains 15 residues. The V gene end was trimmed by 5 bases and the J gene end by 6 bases; junction bases not matched to a gene: 11. Germline V gives CDR1 SGHNT, CDR2 YENEEA. The chain's CDR3 is CASSLASGWGDTQYF. The CDR3 bases that were read are TGTGCCAGCAGCCTCGCTAGCGGATGGGGGGATACG.

This clone was recorded at least ten times. The sequenced fragment ends 3 residues before the CDR3 boundary, so the rest is inferred from the germline J gene. V is TRBV18 and J is TRBJ1-2; 7 bases align to TRBD1. Germline CDR1 reads KGHSH; CDR2 reads LQKENI. The junction had 6 bases not matched to a gene; V was cut back by 5 bases and J by 3 bases. This CDR3 contains 14 residues. Partial CDR3 DNA: TGTGCCAGCTCAAGTTCAACAGGGGACTATGGC. It codes for CASSSSTGDYG. The entire CDR3 protein is CASSSSTGDYGYTF.

This clone was recorded at least ten times. The CDR3 goes on 3 residues after the read ends, and that part is filled in from the germline J gene. The chain combines TRBV6-2 or TRBV6-3 with TRBJ2-7; 12 bases fit TRBD2. The CDR3 runs 15 residues. The germline V gene has CDR1 MNHEY and CDR2 SVGEGT. V lost 6 bases and J lost 3; bases outside the gene matches: 6. The CDR3 reads CASRLTSGSVYEQYF. The sequenced part of the CDR3 DNA is TGTGCCAGCAGACTGACTAGCGGGAGTGTCTACGAG.

This clone was seen repeatedly, ten times or more. The read terminates 3 residues before the CDR3 end, so the remaining end is supplied by the germline J gene. V gene TRBV30 combines with J gene TRBJ2-1; D might be TRBD1 (5 bases). This CDR3 has 14 residues. CDR1 is GTSNPN, CDR2 SVGIG, per germline (reference sequence). Deletions cut 2 bases from V and 4 bases from J, with 12 bases between. CDR3 residues: CAWSLETVYNEQFF. The sequenced part of the CDR3 DNA is TGTGCCTGGAGTCTGGAGACAGTATACAATGAG.

This clone appeared many times. The read terminates 3 residues before the CDR3 end, so the remaining end is supplied by the germline J gene. J is TRBJ2-1 and V is TRBV7-3; 7 bases are shared with TRBD2. V gave up 1 base and J gave up 0 bases; unmatched junction bases: 3. The CDR3 length is 16 residues. Germline loops: CDR1 SGHTA, CDR2 FQGTGA. The DNA read from the CDR3 is TGTGCCAGCAGCTTAAGTCAGCGGGACTCCTACAATGAG. Translating it yields CASSLSQRDSYNE. The whole CDR3 protein reads CASSLSQRDSYNEQFF.

CDR3 DNA (partial): TGTGCCAGCAGCTTTACAGGGGGCTCTGGAAACACC. It yields the protein CASSFTGGSGNT. The CDR3, in full, reads CASSFTGGSGNTIYF. This chain joins TRBV11-3 and TRBJ1-3; 8 bases match TRBD1. The read ends 3 residues before the CDR3 terminus; that terminus is restored from the germline J gene. V shed 3 bases and J 0 bases; nucleotides not matched to a gene: 1. The CDR3 has 15 amino acids. Germline V gives CDR1 SGHNT, CDR2 YENEEA.